This paragraph covers one T cell receptor (beta chain) sequence. Its antigen is not identified. The data are from a study of T-cell memory formation after mild COVID-19. This CDR3 is built from 14 residues. The V gene's germline CDR1 is MDHEN and CDR2 SYDVKM. J was trimmed by 6 bases and V by 6 bases; bases with no gene match: 7. Broader study findings: Clones that contracted from day 15 to 85 were balanced CD4/CD8, while later expanders leaned CD4+. In pre-infection memory, a portion of responding clones appeared, which suggested that cross-reactive memory joined. Second-wave clones that peaked on day 37 lacked confirmed SARS-CoV-2 specificity.

5'RACE primed from the constant segment yielded TCR alpha and TCR beta cDNA libraries bearing sample barcodes and UMIs. TCRdb re-derived calls from the 5' RACE reads in MiXCR, one entry per CDR3 protein. The sample contains 250,000 to 300,000 distinct CDR3 sequences, approximately 8.4% of which appear only once. The sequenced sample consisted of PBMCs or a T cell subset sorted from them (not recorded which). The source of this sequence is a man aged 18 to 29 who had mild COVID-19 (a few samples of this study predate the infection). Cell type and time point are not known. The chain joins TRBV28 to TRBJ1-1, with 10 bases matching TRBD1. The CDR3 DNA reads as TGTGCCAGCAGACCGGGACAGGGGAGGGCTGAAGCTTTCTTT. As protein: CASRPGQGRAEAFF.